This T cell receptor (beta chain) was identified during a study of Graves' ophthalmopathy and Graves' hyperthyroidism. RNA transcripts were the source from which TCR beta CDR3 regions were amplified. HTBI primers served in a first-round RT-PCR, which a second-round multiplex PCR followed. Each CDR3 protein gets one entry after TCRdb re-called the multiplex PCR reads with MiXCR. There are roughly 1.1 million distinct CDR3 sequences in the sample; approximately 35% occur only once, and 11% lies in the top ten. At least ten counts were recorded for this clonotype. CDR1 and CDR2 from the germline V gene are SGHRS and YFSETQ. The CDR3 is 15 amino acids. V lost 0 bases to trimming and J lost 3 bases, with 12 bases between them.

This chain uses TRBV5-1 with TRBJ1-2; no clear D gene. The TCR comes from an adult man with Graves' hyperthyroidism. The sequencing input was peripheral blood or thyroid tissue (not recorded which). The CDR3, as DNA: TGCGCCAGCAGCTTGGAGGGCGGGAGGGACTATGGCTACACCTTC. Residues: CASSLEGGRDYGYTF. Filled out from reference TRBV5-1 and TRBJ1-2, the complete variable domain reads KAGVTQTPRYLIKTRGQQVTLSCSPISGHRSVSWYQQTPGQGLQFLFEYFSETQRNKGNFPGRFSGRQFSNSRSEMNVSTLELGDSALYLCASSLEGGRDYGYTFGSGTRLTVV.